This is a list of T cell receptor beta chains from one sample in a study of blood T cell repertoires in COVID-19. Profiling relied on immunoSEQ multiplex PCR, and the TCRdb table lists in-frame clones only, not all of them. The sample shows 140,000 or so clones, 84% of them seen only once. Sequencing was carried out using peripheral blood. These receptors all stem from a man between 25 and 39 years old with COVID-19, enrolled during active disease. Both conserved end residues are part of each CDR3. D genes are given only for firm matches.

V gene	D gene	CDR3 length	J gene	CDR3 protein	CDR3 DNA
TRBV6-2/TRBV6-3	-	17	TRBJ1-2	CASSQRRTARDNYGYTF	TGTGCCAGCAGTCAGAGACGGACAGCCAGGGACAACTATGGCTACACCTTC
TRBV27	-	14	TRBJ2-7	CASSLIQGPYEQYF	TGTGCCAGCAGTCTAATCCAGGGTCCCTACGAGCAGTACTTC
TRBV13	-	15	TRBJ2-5	CASSAGPRDQETQYF	TGTGCCAGCAGCGCGGGACCCCGAGACCAAGAGACCCAGTACTTC
TRBV28	-	14	TRBJ1-2	CASSPSGGYYGYTF	TGTGCCAGCAGTCCTAGCGGGGGATACTATGGCTACACCTTC
TRBV19	TRBD1	14	TRBJ2-1	CASKALTGRNEQFF	TGTGCCAGTAAAGCCCTGACAGGGCGTAATGAGCAGTTCTTC
TRBV9	-	15	TRBJ2-5	CASSVGGGVGETQYF	TGTGCCAGCAGCGTAGGTGGAGGTGTGGGAGAGACCCAGTACTTC
TRBV19	TRBD1	14	TRBJ1-6	CASLSPGGVSPLHF	TGTGCCAGTTTATCCCCAGGGGGCGTTTCACCCCTCCACTTT
TRBV12-3/TRBV12-4	-	13	TRBJ1-4	CASSRGRNEKLFF	TGTGCCAGCTCCAGGGGTCGAAATGAAAAACTGTTTTTT
TRBV5-1	TRBD2	18	TRBJ2-1	CASSLAAGGLGSYNEQFF	TGCGCCAGCAGCTTGGCCGCGGGAGGGCTGGGCTCCTACAATGAGCAGTTCTTC
TRBV6-5	-	14	TRBJ1-2	CASSYSRQNYGYTF	TGTGCCAGCAGTTACTCGCGGCAGAACTATGGCTACACCTTC